One and the same sample provided the 18 T cell receptor beta chains below, sequenced in a study of T cells in Graves' hyperthyroidism and ophthalmopathy. Amplification yielded TCR beta CDR3 regions, with RNA transcripts as the source. The TCR CDR3 first-round RT-PCR relied on the HTBI primer set. MiXCR, run by TCRdb on the multiplex PCR reads, gives a single entry per CDR3 protein. The data contain 500,000 or so distinct CDR3 sequences, more than 15% of them singletons. Sequenced material: blood. The receptors here all came from a woman in her late teens or twenties with Graves' ophthalmopathy.

There are many counts of this clonotype. This chain uses TRBV7-2 with TRBJ1-5; the D is unclear. The germline CDR1 and CDR2 sequences are SGHTA and FQGNSA. CDR3 length: 15 residues. Deletions cut 1 base from V and 3 bases from J, with 10 bases between. The CDR3 nucleotides read TGTGCCAGCAGCTTAGATGGCAGTTCCAATCAGCCCCAGCATTTT. Its translation: CASSLDGSSNQPQHF.

This clonotype was recorded many times. V and J are TRBV3-1 and TRBJ2-7; perhaps TRBD1 as D (6 bases). V was pared by 1 base and J by 2 bases, with 12 bases between. Germline CDR1 reads LGHDT; CDR2 reads YNNKEL (reference sequence). The CDR3 spans 15 residues. This chain's CDR3 is CASSQAGQKTYEQYF. In nucleotides, the CDR3 is TGTGCCAGCAGCCAAGCCGGACAGAAAACCTACGAGCAGTACTTC.

This clonotype occurred many times. The chain recombines TRBV11-1 with TRBJ2-1, with 10 bases matching TRBD2. The ends lost 4 bases at V and 11 bases at J; junction bases unmatched: 5. Germline CDR1 reads SGHAT; CDR2 reads FQDESV (reference sequence). The CDR3 consists of 13 residues. CDR3 residues: CASSSELAGKQFF. DNA for the CDR3: TGTGCCAGCAGCTCCGAACTAGCGGGGAAGCAGTTCTTC. The entire variable domain, with the rest obtained from reference TRBV11-1 and TRBJ2-1, is as follows: EAEVAQSPRYKITEKSQAVAFWCDPISGHATLYWYRQILGQGPELLVQFQDESVVDDSQLPKDRFSAERLKGVDSTLKIQPAELGDSAMYLCASSSELAGKQFFGPGTRLTVL.

This clonotype was seen ten or more times. This chain connects TRBV28 to TRBJ1-1; no clear D. V was cut by 6 bases and J by 8 bases, with 13 bases left in between. The CDR3 totals 12 residues. Germline V gene sequence: CDR1 MDHEN, CDR2 SYDVKM. In DNA, the CDR3 is TGTGCCAGCAGAGAGACCATAAGGGAAGCTTTCTTT. Protein product: CASRETIREAFF.

This chain links TRBV5-8 with TRBJ1-1; 8 nucleotides agree with TRBD1. Trimming removed 5 bases from V and 6 bases from J; junction bases left unmatched: 3. This CDR3 is 12 amino acids long. Germline V gene data show CDR1 as SGHTS and CDR2 as YDEGEE. The CDR3 loop reads CASRPGGPEAFF. The CDR3 DNA reads TGTGCCAGCAGGCCAGGGGGCCCTGAAGCTTTCTTT. Complete variable domain (other parts from reference TRBV5-8 and TRBJ1-1): EAGVTQSPTHLIKTRGQQATLRCSPISGHTSVYWYQQALGLGLQFLLWYDEGEERNRGNFPPRFSGRQFPNYSSELNVNALELEDSALYLCASRPGGPEAFFGQGTRLTVV.

There are many counts of this clonotype. CDR3 nucleotides: TGTGCCAGCAGCTTGCACAGGGACTACGAGCAGTACTTC. Translation gives CASSLHRDYEQYF. The rearrangement joins TRBV7-8 to TRBJ2-7; TRBD1 might be the D (6 bases). V lost 3 bases and J 3 bases, leaving 9 bases between the germline ends. The CDR3 has 13 amino acids. The germline V gene encodes CDR1 SGHVS and CDR2 FQNEAQ.

This clonotype was observed a handful of times. CDR3 coding DNA: TGCGCCAGCAGCCAAGATAGGGGATCGCCTTACGAGCAGTACTTC. Residues: CASSQDRGSPYEQYF. The chain employs TRBV4-1 and TRBJ2-7; weak D call: TRBD1 (5 bases). Trimming took off 0 bases at V and 4 bases at J, with 13 bases between the two ends. The CDR3 spans 15 residues. Germline V gene sequence: CDR1 MGHRA, CDR2 YSYEKL.

This clonotype was detected ten times or more. V and J are TRBV7-8 and TRBJ1-5; a weak D match, TRBD1 (6 bases). Germline CDR1 reads SGHVS; CDR2 reads FQNEAQ. This CDR3 comprises 15 residues. V lost 1 base, J lost 7 bases, and 14 bases lay in between. The CDR3 nucleotides are TGTGCCAGCAGCTTAGTCAGGGGTGGTACCCAGCCCCAGCATTTT. Translating gives CASSLVRGGTQPQHF.

The table lists this clonotype with many counts. V and J are TRBV7-9 and TRBJ2-1; either TRBD1 or TRBD2 may supply D (5 bases each). CDR1 is SEHNR, CDR2 FQNEAQ, per germline (reference sequence). There are 15 residues in the CDR3. Trimming removed 5 bases at V and 6 bases at J, with 17 bases between. CDR3 residues: CASSDPRDGVNEQFF. The CDR3 nucleotides read TGTGCCAGCAGCGATCCTCGGGACGGCGTCAATGAGCAGTTCTTC.

The chain recombines TRBV7-9 with TRBJ2-1, with a possible D match to TRBD1 (9 bases). V lost 5 bases and J 5 bases, leaving 22 bases between the germline ends. The CDR3 is 17 residues long. Germline V gene data show CDR1 as SEHNR and CDR2 as FQNEAQ (reference sequence). DNA of the CDR3: TGTGCCAGCAGCCCGCCCGGGGGGGGACAGGGTGACAATGAGCAGTTCTTC. Translating gives CASSPPGGGQGDNEQFF.

The table lists this clonotype with many counts. The chain is built from TRBV7-2 and TRBJ1-4, with 7 bases identical to TRBD1. CDR3 length: 14 residues. J lost 8 bases, V lost 1 base, and 4 bases had no gene match. Germline loops: CDR1 SGHTA, CDR2 FQGNSA. Written as DNA, the CDR3 is TGTGCCAGCAGCTTAGAGGGGGCGGGAGAAAAACTGTTTTTT. Translation gives CASSLEGAGEKLFF.

This clonotype was recorded a few times. The chain joins TRBV4-3 to TRBJ2-1; D not certain. Between the trimmed V and J ends, which lost 0 bases and 6 bases, there was a span of 9 bases. The CDR3 has 14 residues. Germline V gene data show CDR1 as LGHNA and CDR2 as YSLEER. In DNA, the CDR3 is TGCGCCAGCAGCCAAGATCTTGCGGTCAATGAGCAGTTCTTC. It is translated as CASSQDLAVNEQFF.

This clonotype was counted at least ten times. The chain joins TRBV12-3 or TRBV12-4 to TRBJ2-1; D is uncertain. V lost 5 bases to trimming and J lost 6 bases, with 5 bases between them. The CDR3 covers 11 residues. The chain's CDR3 is CASSRPNEQFF. The CDR3 region has the DNA TGTGCCAGCAGTAGACCCAATGAGCAGTTCTTC.

At least ten counts were recorded for this clonotype. This chain connects TRBV28 to TRBJ1-1; D gene uncertain. V was pared by 3 bases and J by 0 bases, with 11 bases between. The CDR3 totals 15 residues. The germline gives CDR1 MDHEN, CDR2 SYDVKM. Here the CDR3 DNA reads TGTGCCAGCAGTTTTAAGGGTTGGTTGAACACTGAAGCTTTCTTT. Amino acid sequence: CASSFKGWLNTEAFF.

This clonotype was observed at least ten times. The CDR3 is CASSQSPTRDTEAFF. The DNA of the CDR3 is TGTGCCAGCAGCCAATCCCCTACACGGGACACTGAAGCTTTCTTT. The chain carries TRBV3-1 and TRBJ1-1; no clear D. Germline CDR1 is LGHDT and CDR2 is YNNKEL (reference sequence). V was trimmed by 2 bases and J by 3 bases, leaving 13 bases between them. The CDR3 loop spans 15 amino acids.

This chain links TRBV19 with TRBJ1-5; D call uncertain. Germline CDR1 is LNHDA and CDR2 is SQIVND (reference sequence). CDR3 length equals 16 residues. The V gene lost 1 base and the J gene lost 7 bases, with 17 bases spanning the gap. CDR3 sequence: CASSIAPGLRGQPQHF. The CDR3 nucleotides are TGTGCCAGTAGTATAGCACCGGGCCTCAGAGGGCAGCCCCAGCATTTT.

This clonotype was counted many times. The chain's CDR3 is CAWKLAGVYNEQFF. The CDR3 DNA reads TGTGCCTGGAAACTAGCGGGGGTATACAATGAGCAGTTCTTC. The rearrangement uses TRBV30 and TRBJ2-1, with 11 nucleotides matching TRBD2. The CDR3 totals 14 residues. Germline trimming cut 4 bases from V and 4 bases from J; bases unmatched to any gene: 3. Germline V CDR1 and CDR2: GTSNPN, SVGIG (reference sequence).

V and J are TRBV11-1 and TRBJ2-5, with D possibly matching TRBD2 (5 bases). Trimming pared 4 bases from V and 0 bases from J, leaving 9 bases between. This CDR3 has 14 residues. Germline CDR1 is SGHAT and CDR2 is FQDESV (reference sequence). The CDR3 region has the DNA TGTGCCAGCAGCTCCGGACTGTACCAAGAGACCCAGTACTTC. Its protein product is CASSSGLYQETQYF.